This passage covers 6 T cell receptor beta chains from one sample sequenced in a study of post-analysis software for immune sequencing data. Their antigen targets remain unknown. Whole-study results and caveats: Roughly 5 TRBV segments (TRBV5-6, TRBV5-1 and TRBV20-1 among them) occurred more frequently in patients than in controls.

Unique-molecular-identifier-tagged TCR beta cDNA libraries were used. In TCRdb, the PCR reads were re-called with MiXCR into one record per CDR3 protein. Found here are under 900,000 distinct CDR3 sequences, roughly 50% of them singletons; the top ten hold under 6%. Specimen: blood. These receptors came from a girl between 5 and 17 years old with multiple sclerosis.

V and J are TRBV29-1 and TRBJ1-1; D is unresolved. Trimming left V 7 bases short and J 1 base short, with 10 bases between. There are 12 residues in the CDR3. Germline values: CDR1 SQVTM, CDR2 ANQGSEA. CDR3 nucleotides: TGCAGCGGTCGCAGAGCGAACACTGAAGCTTTCTTT. This encodes CSGRRANTEAFF. Combining the CDR3 with reference TRBV29-1 and TRBJ1-1 gives the whole variable domain SAVISQKPSRDICQRGTSLTIQCQVDSQVTMMFWYRQQPGQSLTLIATANQGSEATYESGFVIDKFPISRPNLTFSTLTVSNMSPEDSSIYLCSGRRANTEAFFGQGTRLTVV.

V and J are TRBV10-3 and TRBJ1-1, with a weak D call TRBD1 (5 bases). The V end lost 2 bases, the J end lost 4 bases, and 14 bases lay between the germline ends. The CDR3 contains 15 residues. Germline CDR1 is ENHRY and CDR2 is SYGVKD. In DNA, the CDR3 is TGTGCCATCAGTGAGGGGGACCCAACAGGCACTGAAGCTTTCTTT. Translating it yields CAISEGDPTGTEAFF.

The genes are TRBV5-1 and TRBJ2-1; 9 positions agree with TRBD1. V lost 5 bases, J lost 8 bases, and 8 bases stayed unmatched. CDR3 length: 14 amino acids. Looked up from germline, CDR1 is SGHRS and CDR2 is YFSETQ. This CDR3 is CASSTGTGMHEQFF. The DNA for the CDR3 is TGCGCCAGCAGTACCGGGACAGGGATGCATGAGCAGTTCTTC.

The chain recombines TRBV19 with TRBJ1-5; TRBD1 is a possible D gene (6 bases). Germline values: CDR1 LNHDA, CDR2 SQIVND (reference sequence). Trimming cost V 3 bases and J 5 bases, with 14 bases left between them. The CDR3 is made up of 15 amino acids. CDR3 nucleotide sequence: TGTGCCAGTAGTATTCTCACAGGGTGGCATCAGCCCCAGCATTTT. Translation gives CASSILTGWHQPQHF.

This clonotype was seen a few times. This rearrangement joins TRBV27 to TRBJ2-7; 9 bases line up with TRBD1. Trimming took 3 bases from V and 3 from J; bases not matched to a gene: 3. Germline V CDR1 and CDR2: MNHEY, SMNVEV (reference sequence). This CDR3 is 14 amino acids long. CDR3 sequence: CASSLGTGIYEQYF. DNA for the CDR3: TGTGCCAGCAGTTTGGGGACAGGGATCTACGAGCAGTACTTC.

The rearrangement uses TRBV5-1 and TRBJ2-5; D is possibly TRBD2 (5 bases). The J call may be in error: the DNA end matches TRBJ2-7 better. The germline V gene encodes CDR1 SGHRS and CDR2 YFSETQ. The CDR3 covers 15 residues. The CDR3 protein is CASSLRGSGAYEQYF. CDR3 in DNA: TGCGCCAGCAGCTTGAGAGGGTCAGGCGCCTACGAGCAGTACTTC.